The 15 T cell receptor beta chains below all came from one sample that was sequenced in a study of CD8+ T cells in alopecia areata (dated by TCRdb to 2017 to 2018). Peripheral blood and lesional scalp punch biopsies were obtained from patients with alopecia areata. To prepare the library, the immunoSEQ multiplex PCR assay was applied. For TCR sequencing, RNA was extracted from every sample and reverse transcribed into cDNA to serve as template. TCRdb stores this immuneACCESS table with in-frame sequences only. Part of the clones is absent; in the studies checked, under half of the shortfall reflects unresolved V genes, and no reason is known for the rest. For this sample the table gives over 10,000 clones, of which about 59% were detected only once. Jointly, the top ten make up approximately 14% of the sample. Sequenced input: skin. Every receptor here comes from a human donor with alopecia areata.

This chain connects TRBV14 to TRBJ2-5, with TRBD2 matching over 12 bases. Trimming at V came to 5 bases and at J to 1 base, leaving 8 bases not matched to a gene. This CDR3 comprises 17 residues. Germline V lookup: CDR1 SGHDN, CDR2 FVKESK. DNA for the CDR3: TGTGCCAGCAGCTCCCCCAGGGGACTAGCGGGCCAAGAGACCCAGTACTTC. Encoded protein: CASSSPRGLAGQETQYF.

This chain links TRBV2 with TRBJ2-7; TRBD2 might be the D (5 bases). V was trimmed by 2 bases and J by 3 bases, leaving 8 bases between them. The germline gives CDR1 SNHLY, CDR2 FYNNEI. The CDR3 contains 13 residues. CDR3 sequence reads: CASSEWRSYEQYF. For the CDR3, the DNA is TGTGCCAGCAGTGAATGGAGGAGCTACGAGCAGTACTTC.

V usage is TRBV7-3 and J usage is TRBJ2-2; D is undetermined. V was shortened by 0 bases and J by 5 bases, with 10 bases between the two germline ends. The CDR3 loop spans 15 amino acids. CDR1 is SGHTA and CDR2 is FQGTGA in the germline V gene. The CDR3 bases are TGTGCCAGCAGCTTAACCGACTCTCAAACCGGGGAGCTGTTTTTT. This gives the protein CASSLTDSQTGELFF.

The chain carries TRBV7-3 and TRBJ2-7; D remains ambiguous. Germline assignment: CDR1 SGHTA and CDR2 FQGTGA. This CDR3 region has 14 residues. The V end was cut by 2 bases, the J end by 5 bases, with 13 bases between. As DNA, the CDR3 is TGTGCCAGCAGCTTAGTCCGGCAAGGGAACGAGCAGTACTTC. This encodes CASSLVRQGNEQYF.

The chain has TRBV27 and TRBJ2-7; 12 bases map to TRBD1. The CDR3 contains 14 residues. The germline V gene encodes CDR1 MNHEY and CDR2 SMNVEV (reference sequence). J gave up 7 bases and V 5 bases, and 6 bases lay outside the gene matches. CDR3 residues: CASSLRDRGREQYF. The CDR3 bases are TGTGCCAGCAGTCTACGGGACAGGGGGCGGGAGCAGTACTTC.

V is TRBV2 and J is TRBJ2-1; TRBD2 agrees at 8 bases. CDR3 length: 14 residues. The J segment lost 4 bases and the V segment lost 8 bases, leaving 7 bases of the junction unmatched. CDR1 is SNHLY and CDR2 is FYNNEI in the germline V gene. The CDR3 sequence: CASQRTSGYNEQFF. CDR3 sequence (DNA): TGTGCCAGCCAAAGAACTAGCGGATACAATGAGCAGTTCTTC.

This clone has only a few counts. The chain uses TRBV4-2 and TRBJ1-1, with unresolved D. Germline V gene data show CDR1 as LGHNA and CDR2 as YNFKEQ. CDR3 length equals 15 residues. The V and J ends lost 0 bases and 0 bases respectively, with 8 bases between them. CDR3 loop: CASSQESWLNTEAFF. CDR3 DNA: TGTGCCAGCAGCCAAGAAAGTTGGCTGAACACTGAAGCTTTCTTT.

This sequence joins TRBV13 and TRBJ1-3; D unresolved. CDR3 length: 16 amino acids. V gave up 1 base and J gave up 1 base, with 11 bases separating them. Germline V CDR1 and CDR2: PRHDT, FYEKMQ (reference sequence). DNA for the CDR3: TGTGCCAGCAGCTTAGAGTCCCTGACTTCTGGAAACACCATATATTTT. It codes for CASSLESLTSGNTIYF.

The chain couples TRBV6-1 to TRBJ2-3, with 10 bases fitting TRBD2. J was trimmed by 6 bases and V by 6 bases; bases with no gene match: 6. From germline, CDR1 is MNHNS and CDR2 SASEGT. This CDR3 spans 14 amino acids. CDR3 in amino acids: CASRPGLAMDTQYF. The CDR3 DNA reads as TGTGCCAGCAGGCCGGGACTAGCGATGGATACGCAGTATTTT.

Concerning this clone itself: An end of the junction differs from the germline gene, which may be a read error. The chain carries TRBV5-1 and TRBJ1-4, with D perhaps TRBD1 (6 bases). The germline CDR1 and CDR2 sequences are SGHRS and YFSETQ. The CDR3 loop spans 13 amino acids. The CDR3 loop is CASSPNLQGKTVF. DNA for the CDR3: TGCGCCAGCAGCCCTAATCTTCAGGGGAAAACTGTTTTT.

The chain links TRBV14 to TRBJ2-5; a weak D match, TRBD2 (5 bases). Germline V gives CDR1 SGHDN, CDR2 FVKESK. This CDR3 comprises 14 residues. V lost 4 bases to trimming and J lost 0 bases, with 9 bases between them. The CDR3 nucleotides are TGTGCCAGCAGCCGGGAGAAGTACCAAGAGACCCAGTACTTC. Amino acid sequence: CASSREKYQETQYF.

The chain employs TRBV6-1 and TRBJ2-3; D is unresolved. This CDR3 contains 12 residues. Trimming cost V 5 bases and J 7 bases, with 10 bases left between them. Germline V lookup: CDR1 MNHNS, CDR2 SASEGT. CDR3 in DNA: TGTGCCAGCAGTCAGCAGGATTATACGCAGTATTTT. Protein: CASSQQDYTQYF.

The chain employs TRBV9 and TRBJ1-3, with a tentative D call TRBD1 (6 bases). The germline V and J ends were trimmed by 0 bases and 0 bases, with 13 bases remaining between them. CDR3 size: 17 residues. Germline-derived CDR1 and CDR2 are SGDLS and YYNGEE. In nucleotides, the CDR3 is TGTGCCAGCAGCGTAGGGGGGGCAGGGAGCTCTGGAAACACCATATATTTT. Translating gives CASSVGGAGSSGNTIYF. The full variable domain, completed using reference TRBV9 and TRBJ1-3, is DSGVTQTPKHLITATGQRVTLRCSPRSGDLSVYWYQQSLDQGLQFLIQYYNGEERAKGNILERFSAQQFPDLHSELNLSSLELGDSALYFCASSVGGAGSSGNTIYFGEGSWLTVV.

The V call is TRBV6-1, the J call TRBJ2-7; 7 bases line up with TRBD2. Trimming at V came to 10 bases and at J to 9 bases, leaving 12 bases not matched to a gene. The CDR3 covers 12 residues. Germline V lookup: CDR1 MNHNS, CDR2 SASEGT. The CDR3 loop is CATRESRGVQYF. The CDR3 DNA reads as TGTGCCACAAGAGAATCCCGGGGGGTGCAGTACTTC.

The chain has TRBV6-1 and TRBJ2-5; unclear D gene. The germline V and J ends were trimmed by 4 bases and 2 bases, with 8 bases remaining between them. CDR1 is MNHNS and CDR2 is SASEGT in the germline V gene. This CDR3 contains 13 residues. The CDR3 loop is CASSGTPQETQYF. The CDR3 nucleotides are TGTGCCAGCAGTGGAACCCCGCAAGAGACCCAGTACTTC.